What follows are 13 T cell receptor beta chains derived from one specimen sequenced in a study of human T cells and chemical hapten exposure. Time point specified: patch test 3, about 24 weeks after DPC sensitization. Specified treatment: therapeutic diphenylcyclopropenone sensitization with weekly scalp DPC. TCRdb reprocessed the RACE reads with MiXCR, giving one entry per CDR3 protein. The repertoire holds fewer than 200,000 distinct CDR3 sequences, with roughly 25% as singletons. The input for sequencing was whole blood, taken in connection with sensitization to the hapten diphenylcyclopropenone (DPC). All receptors come from a woman younger than 35 with alopecia areata. Some clones in this sample may be carry-over from other donors' samples.

A few counts support this clonotype. The chain couples TRBV29-1 to TRBJ2-1; 10 nucleotides match TRBD2. CDR3 length equals 14 residues. CDR1 and CDR2 (germline): SQVTM, ANQGSEA. After removal of 2 bases from V and 9 bases from J, the junction contained 7 bases not matched to a gene. The chain's CDR3 is CSVEPSGRAGEQFF. In DNA, the CDR3 is TGCAGCGTTGAACCCAGCGGGAGGGCTGGTGAGCAGTTCTTC.

The V and J genes are TRBV7-2 and TRBJ2-7; possible D gene TRBD2, 6 bases. CDR1 is SGHTA and CDR2 is FQGNSA in the germline V gene. There are 15 residues in the CDR3. V gave up 5 bases and J gave up 2 bases, with 16 bases separating them. CDR3 sequence: CASSIRTGETYEQYF. CDR3 coding DNA: TGTGCCAGCAGCATAAGGACGGGAGAAACCTACGAGCAGTACTTC.

This clonotype was seen repeatedly, ten times or more. V gene TRBV10-3 combines with J gene TRBJ1-5; D perhaps matches TRBD1 (5 bases). The CDR3 length is 14 residues. Trimming took off 3 bases at V and 7 bases at J, with 13 bases between the two ends. CDR1 and CDR2 from the germline V gene are ENHRY and SYGVKD. The CDR3 sequence: CAISDGGNRQPQHF. The DNA of the CDR3 is TGTGCCATCAGTGATGGGGGAAATCGGCAGCCCCAGCATTTT.

V is TRBV20-1 and J is TRBJ2-1; 10 nucleotides agree with TRBD1. The germline V gene encodes CDR1 DFQATT and CDR2 SNEGSKA (reference sequence). The CDR3 spans 17 residues. V trimming: 0 bases; J trimming: 8 bases; junction bases outside the gene matches: 13. The CDR3 spells CSARDARQGAGWDEQFF. CDR3 nucleotide sequence: TGCAGTGCTAGAGACGCACGACAGGGGGCCGGTTGGGATGAGCAGTTCTTC.

V gene TRBV27 combines with J gene TRBJ1-5; D might be TRBD1 (5 bases). CDR3 length equals 13 residues. V shed 7 bases and J shed 0 bases, with 7 bases lying between them. Germline CDR1 MNHEY, CDR2 SMNVEV (reference sequence). CDR3 in amino acids: CASTGGSNQPQHF. The CDR3 DNA follows: TGTGCCAGCACTGGGGGTAGCAATCAGCCCCAGCATTTT.

The chain couples TRBV20-1 to TRBJ2-3; 10 bases fit TRBD2. CDR1 is DFQATT, CDR2 SNEGSKA, per germline (reference sequence). The CDR3 loop spans 16 amino acids. After removal of 0 bases from V and 5 bases from J, the junction contained 8 bases not matched to a gene. The DNA for the CDR3 is TGCAGTGCTAGAGATCCGGCTAGCGGGGGAGGAGATACGCAGTATTTT. It specifies CSARDPASGGGDTQYF.

The chain recombines TRBV6-6 with TRBJ1-1; maybe TRBD1 (5 bases). This CDR3 region has 14 residues. CDR1 MNHNY and CDR2 SVGAGI come from the germline V gene (reference sequence). Trimming shortened V by 2 bases and J by 4 bases, and 11 bases separated the two germline ends. The CDR3 region has the DNA TGTGCCAGCAGTTACGTCAGGGCCGGCACTGAAGCTTTCTTT. It is translated as CASSYVRAGTEAFF.

Only a few counts were recorded for this clonotype. The chain couples TRBV7-9 to TRBJ2-7, with D perhaps given as TRBD1 or TRBD2 (5 bases each). The germline V gene encodes CDR1 SEHNR and CDR2 FQNEAQ (reference sequence). The CDR3 is 13 amino acids. Trimming took off 8 bases at V and 3 bases at J, with 14 bases between the two ends. CDR3 sequence reads: CASGTVEDYEQYF. The CDR3 DNA sequence: TGTGCCAGCGGGACGGTGGAGGACTACGAGCAGTACTTC.

The V gene is TRBV7-7, the J gene TRBJ2-5; 9 nucleotides agree with TRBD1. The CDR3 has 16 residues. Germline assignment: CDR1 SSHAT and CDR2 FNYEAQ (reference sequence). V was pared by 5 bases and J by 7 bases, with 14 bases of the junction left unmatched. The CDR3 loop is CASSPNPKAGQGTQYF. The CDR3 DNA sequence: TGTGCCAGCAGCCCCAATCCAAAAGCGGGACAGGGGACCCAGTACTTC. Variable domain in full (rest from reference TRBV7-7 and TRBJ2-5): GAGVSQSPRYKVTKRGQDVTLRCDPISSHATLYWYQQALGQGPEFLTYFNYEAQPDKSGLPSDRFSAERPEGSISTLTIQRTEQRDSAMYRCASSPNPKAGQGTQYFGPGTRLLVL.

The chain uses TRBV20-1 and TRBJ2-5, with 10 bases fitting TRBD2. J was trimmed by 7 bases and V by 5 bases; bases with no gene match: 10. Germline CDR1 reads DFQATT; CDR2 reads SNEGSKA (reference sequence). The CDR3 spans 14 residues. The CDR3 loop is CSAQSGGARVTQYF. The CDR3 region has the DNA TGCAGTGCTCAAAGCGGGGGGGCGAGAGTGACCCAGTACTTC.

The rearrangement links TRBV2 to TRBJ1-1; TRBD1 is a possible D gene (5 bases). Trimming cost V 8 bases and J 11 bases, with 12 bases left between them. CDR1 SNHLY and CDR2 FYNNEI come from the germline V gene. The CDR3 contains 10 residues. This chain's CDR3 is CASERGQAFF. Written as DNA, the CDR3 is TGTGCCAGCGAACGGGGCCAGGCTTTCTTT.

The chain recombines TRBV12-3 or TRBV12-4 with TRBJ2-1, with 10 bases identical to TRBD2. This CDR3 is built from 14 residues. V lost 4 bases to trimming and J lost 8 bases; unmatched junction nucleotides: 5. CDR3 coding DNA: TGTGCCAGCAGTTCCGGACTAGCGGCGGATGAGCAGTTCTTC. As protein: CASSSGLAADEQFF.

J is TRBJ2-5 and V is TRBV15, with D unclear. There are 12 residues in the CDR3. From germline, CDR1 is LNHNV and CDR2 YYDKDF (reference sequence). V dropped 3 bases and J dropped 1 base, with 3 bases sitting between them. As DNA, the CDR3 is TGTGCCACCAGCAGGTTCCAAGAGACCCAGTACTTC. It specifies CATSRFQETQYF.